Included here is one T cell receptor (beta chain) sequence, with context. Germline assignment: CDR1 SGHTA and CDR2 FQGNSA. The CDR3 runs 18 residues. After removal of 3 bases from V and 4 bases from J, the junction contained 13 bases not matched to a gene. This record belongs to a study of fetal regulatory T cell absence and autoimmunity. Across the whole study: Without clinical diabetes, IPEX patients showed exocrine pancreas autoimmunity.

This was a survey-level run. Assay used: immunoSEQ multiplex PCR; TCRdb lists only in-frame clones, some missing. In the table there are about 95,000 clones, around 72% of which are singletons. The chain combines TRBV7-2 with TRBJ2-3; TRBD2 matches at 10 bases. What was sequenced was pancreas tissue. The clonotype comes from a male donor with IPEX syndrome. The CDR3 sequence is CASSLRPLAGEFADTQYF. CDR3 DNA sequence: TGTGCCAGCAGCTTGCGTCCTCTAGCGGGAGAATTCGCAGATACGCAGTATTTT.